The present T cell receptor beta chain was sequenced within a study of blood T cell repertoires in COVID-19 (dated by TCRdb to 2018 to 2020). At the level of the whole study: Samples from collaborators originated in the United States, Italy and Spain and spanned both the acute and convalescent phases of COVID-19. Samples came from the ongoing ImmuneRACE study (first 160 participants) plus 1,254 subjects from 6 global collaborators. HLA class I and class II types, where available, came from metadata supplied by the sample provider rather than from assay-based typing. Subjects who had been exposed to COVID-19, were actively infected with it, or had recovered from it provided the deeply sampled blood TCRbeta repertoires that made up the dataset. The material from the prospective study consisted of cDNA or gDNA derived from T cells, B-cell-depleted T cells, or PBMCs. The repertoires were released in a freely available public database intended as a resource for research on the immune response to SARS-CoV-2. The sample metadata nearly always contained a de-identified subject ID, COVID-19 status, age in years and sex.

V has 1 base trimmed and J has 7 bases trimmed; junction bases matching no gene number 5. In the germline V gene, CDR1 corresponds to MGHRA and CDR2 to YSYEKL. From the cysteine up to the phenylalanine, the CDR3 has a length of 14 residues. Only the CDR3 region is kept as DNA, spanning 42 bases read in frame from base 1. Broad study findings and their caveats: Clinical and demographic metadata were provided uncurated, with the amount varying by source and participant.

Comments on this clone: Which antigen it targets is not known. It has no much larger one-base neighbor in the sample; base qualities were not kept.

The immunoSEQ Assay, a bias-controlled multiplex PCR, was used to amplify TCRbeta CDR3 regions from genomic DNA. The source study handled its data this way. Within the assay, amplification of reference gene primers was used to estimate how many nucleated cells each sample contained. To quantify the absolute abundance of each unique TCRbeta CDR3 rearrangement, sequence reads were collapsed and filtered. For each sample, productive Simpson clonality was calculated as the square root of Simpson's diversity index over productive rearrangements. TCRdb provides this immuneACCESS table in a form limited to in-frame rearrangements. Some clones are lacking; in checked studies, under half of them reflect an unresolved V gene, and why the rest are absent is not known. The V and J calls and the clone size are those of that table, but D and trimming were determined from the DNA. For this sample there are around 86,000 clones; about 85% appear just once. The ten largest clones represent over 10% of the sample.

Collaborating institutions collected whole blood in K2EDTA tubes following their own protocols. Collaborator samples were shipped for TCRbeta analysis as frozen whole blood, isolated PBMCs, or DNA extracted from either sample type. The sequenced sample consisted of peripheral blood. Here the chain combines TRBV4-1 and TRBJ2-7; TRBD1 fits 9 bases in the junction. This clonotype was obtained from a human donor in a cohort sampled during active COVID-19. The CDR3 region: CASSQVSGTGEQYF. The DNA is TGCGCCAGCAGCCAAGTTTCCGGGACAGGGGAGCAGTACTTC.